The 24 T cell receptor beta chains reported below all come from one sample, sequenced in a study of cytomegalovirus exposure and HLA in healthy donors. Primers for the PCR totalled 60 Vbeta and 13 Jbeta. Profiling relied on immunoSEQ multiplex PCR, and the TCRdb table lists in-frame clones only, not all of them. The sample lists some 190,000 clones, 80% seen once, with around 1.4% in the top ten. Sequencing input: PBMCs. These receptors originate from a girl under 18 in good health and CMV-seropositive.

V gene TRBV6-1 combines with J gene TRBJ1-5, with unresolved D. The CDR3 extends over 15 amino acids. V was pared by 3 bases and J by 4 bases, with 13 bases between. The germline V gene encodes CDR1 MNHNS and CDR2 SASEGT. CDR3 in amino acids: CASSDPPRKNQPQHF. Here the CDR3 DNA reads TGTGCCAGCAGTGATCCCCCGCGGAAGAATCAGCCCCAGCATTTT.

The rearrangement links TRBV4-2 to TRBJ2-7; 9 bases map to TRBD1. J was trimmed by 5 bases and V by 4 bases; bases with no gene match: 6. The CDR3 spans 14 residues. Germline CDR1 reads LGHNA; CDR2 reads YNFKEQ. The CDR3 DNA reads as TGTGCCAGCAGCCCCGGGACAGGGAGGGACGAGCAGTACTTC. It codes for CASSPGTGRDEQYF.

The chain is built from TRBV21-1 and TRBJ2-1; the DNA was not used to check the table's D call, TRBD2. TRBV21-1 is classified as a pseudogene. The CDR3 length is 14 residues. DNA for the CDR3: TGTGCCAGCAGCAACGGCGGCGGGAGTAATGAGCAGTTCTTC. Protein product: CASSNGGGSNEQFF.

The chain combines TRBV28 with TRBJ2-1; TRBD2 matches at 8 bases. J was trimmed by 5 bases and V by 9 bases; bases with no gene match: 9. The CDR3 consists of 14 residues. Germline CDR1 and CDR2: MDHEN and SYDVKM. CDR3 nucleotides: TGTGCCAGTGGGACCGGGACTAGACACAATGAGCAGTTCTTC. Encoded protein: CASGTGTRHNEQFF.

This clone is a singleton in its sample. The V gene is TRBV29-1, the J gene TRBJ2-3; possible D gene TRBD2, 5 bases. Germline CDR1 SQVTM, CDR2 ANQGSEA. Trimming took off 1 base at V and 5 bases at J, with 10 bases between the two ends. The CDR3 has 13 amino acids. Here the CDR3 DNA reads TGCAGCGTTGAAGTAGGCGGGCGAGATACGCAGTATTTT. The encoded protein is CSVEVGGRDTQYF.

This rearrangement joins TRBV7-2 to TRBJ2-7; TRBD2 matches 8 bases. After removal of 1 base from V and 2 bases from J, the junction contained 10 bases not matched to a gene. CDR1 and CDR2 from the germline V gene are SGHTA and FQGNSA. CDR3 length equals 17 residues. CDR3 sequence (DNA): TGTGCCAGCAGCTTAGATGGGGCTAGCGGGCGAACCTACGAGCAGTACTTC. Protein sequence: CASSLDGASGRTYEQYF.

The chain is built from TRBV5-6 and TRBJ2-7; weak D call: TRBD2 (6 bases). Germline CDR1 and CDR2: SGHDT and YYEEEE. Deletions cut 5 bases from V and 2 bases from J, with 20 bases between. The CDR3 extends over 16 amino acids. The CDR3 DNA reads TGTGCCAGCAGACCAATCACGGGAGAAGGTACCTACGAGCAGTACTTC. It specifies CASRPITGEGTYEQYF.

The chain links TRBV18 to TRBJ2-5, with D maybe TRBD2 (6 bases). This CDR3 has 14 residues. The germline CDR1 and CDR2 sequences are KGHSH and LQKENI. Trimming took off 1 base at V and 2 bases at J, with 8 bases between the two ends. The CDR3 region is CASSPRRGQETQYF. In DNA form, the CDR3 reads TGTGCCAGCTCACCACGGCGGGGACAAGAGACCCAGTACTTC. Using reference TRBV18 and TRBJ2-5 for the parts outside the CDR3, the full variable domain is NAGVMQNPRHLVRRRGQEARLRCSPMKGHSHVYWYRQLPEEGLKFMVYLQKENIIDESGMPKERFSAEFPKEGPSILRIQQVVRGDSAAYFCASSPRRGQETQYFGPGTRLLVL.

The chain combines TRBV11-2 with TRBJ2-3; 7 positions agree with TRBD1. Germline loops: CDR1 SGHAT, CDR2 FQNNGV. There are 14 residues in the CDR3. The J segment lost 4 bases and the V segment lost 3 bases, leaving 4 bases of the junction unmatched. The CDR3 DNA follows: TGTGCCAGCAGCTTCACCGGACAGGCAGATACGCAGTATTTT. Translating gives CASSFTGQADTQYF.

The rearrangement uses TRBV30 and TRBJ2-1, with 13 bases lining up with TRBD2. CDR3 length: 18 residues. CDR1 GTSNPN and CDR2 SVGIG come from the germline V gene (reference sequence). The CDR3 region is CASDRKLAGGRAYNEQFF. CDR3 DNA: TGTGCTTCCGATCGTAAACTAGCGGGAGGGAGGGCCTACAATGAGCAGTTCTTC.

This chain uses TRBV7-2 with TRBJ2-1; 10 bases fit TRBD1. After removal of 3 bases from V and 7 bases from J, the junction contained 6 bases not matched to a gene. CDR1 and CDR2 from the germline V gene are SGHTA and FQGNSA. The CDR3 sequence is 15 residues long. This CDR3 reads CASSLSGTGANEQFF. The CDR3 bases are TGTGCCAGCAGCTTGTCCGGGACAGGGGCAAATGAGCAGTTCTTC.

The chain has TRBV5-4 and TRBJ2-5; 7 bases are shared with TRBD1. CDR3 length equals 16 residues. CDR1 is SGHNT, CDR2 YYREEE, per germline (reference sequence). J was trimmed by 3 bases and V by 4 bases; bases with no gene match: 12. The CDR3 is CASSTQNRDSKETQYF. CDR3 DNA: TGTGCCAGCAGCACTCAAAACCGGGACAGTAAAGAGACCCAGTACTTC.

This sequence joins TRBV4-2 and TRBJ2-7; 13 nucleotides match TRBD2. This CDR3 is 17 amino acids long. Germline CDR1 is LGHNA and CDR2 is YNFKEQ. V trimming: 4 bases; J trimming: 2 bases; junction bases outside the gene matches: 8. The CDR3 nucleotides read TGTGCCAGCAGCCTCCCCAGGGGGACTAGCGGGACCTACGAGCAGTACTTC. Its translation: CASSLPRGTSGTYEQYF.

The chain combines TRBV7-9 with TRBJ1-2; a possible D gene is TRBD1 (5 bases). The CDR3 is made up of 15 amino acids. Germline V gene data show CDR1 as SEHNR and CDR2 as FQNEAQ (reference sequence). The V gene lost 5 bases and the J gene lost 1 base, with 14 bases spanning the gap. The CDR3 DNA reads as TGTGCCAGCAGCCCCCGTGTAGGGGATAACTATGGCTACACCTTC. It codes for CASSPRVGDNYGYTF.

This chain uses TRBV5-8 with TRBJ1-1; 7 bases match TRBD1. Germline V gives CDR1 SGHTS, CDR2 YDEGEE. V shed 0 bases and J 1 base; nucleotides not matched to a gene: 9. The CDR3 runs to 17 residues. Written as DNA, the CDR3 is TGTGCCAGCAGCTTGGCCAAAGGGGGCGACGAGAACACTGAAGCTTTCTTT. This translates into CASSLAKGGDENTEAFF.

V and J are TRBV28 and TRBJ2-1, with TRBD1 matching 12 bases. Germline assignment: CDR1 MDHEN and CDR2 SYDVKM. This CDR3 contains 15 residues. J gave up 8 bases and V 6 bases, and 8 bases lay outside the gene matches. In DNA, the CDR3 is TGTGCCAGCAGCCCCACCGGGACAGGGGGCCATGAGCAGTTCTTC. This codes for CASSPTGTGGHEQFF.

The J gene is TRBJ2-2, the V gene TRBV13; TRBD2 might be the D (6 bases). The CDR3 contains 15 residues. Germline V gene lookup returns CDR1 PRHDT and CDR2 FYEKMQ (reference sequence). Trimming cost V 5 bases and J 4 bases, with 14 bases left between them. CDR3 loop: CASSSSGLSTGELFF. CDR3 nucleotides: TGTGCCAGCAGCAGCTCGGGACTGAGCACCGGGGAGCTGTTTTTT.

In regard to this clone: The identical CDR3 is also encoded by other nucleotide sequences in the sample. The chain is built from TRBV19 and TRBJ2-7; 9 bases line up with TRBD1. Per the germline V gene, CDR1 is LNHDA and CDR2 is SQIVND (reference sequence). CDR3 length: 14 amino acids. The trim removed 5 bases at V and 2 bases at J, leaving 4 bases unmatched. The CDR3 DNA reads as TGTGCCAGTAGTCCGGGACAGGGACCCTACGAGCAGTACTTC. Translation gives CASSPGQGPYEQYF.

V gene TRBV27 combines with J gene TRBJ1-5; no clear D gene. Germline V gene sequence: CDR1 MNHEY, CDR2 SMNVEV (reference sequence). V dropped 3 bases and J dropped 3 bases, with 6 bases sitting between them. The CDR3 runs 13 residues. CDR3 region: CASSLFSNQPQHF. The CDR3 nucleotides read TGTGCCAGCAGTTTGTTCTCCAATCAGCCCCAGCATTTT.

This clone appeared a few times. V usage is TRBV19 and J usage is TRBJ1-2, with D hard to call. This CDR3 contains 13 residues. V was trimmed by 5 bases and J by 2 bases, leaving 9 bases between them. The germline gives CDR1 LNHDA, CDR2 SQIVND (reference sequence). CDR3 DNA: TGTGCCAGTAGTTCCCTCGAGAACTATGGCTACACCTTC. Its translation is CASSSLENYGYTF.

This clone was detected a few times. The V call is TRBV29-1, the J call TRBJ2-1, with 12 nucleotides matching TRBD2. CDR1 and CDR2 (germline): SQVTM, ANQGSEA. There are 17 residues in the CDR3. The junction had 13 bases not matched to a gene; V was cut back by 7 bases and J by 3 bases. The CDR3 region has the DNA TGCAGCGGTGGACAGGGAGGACTAGCGGGACGCTACAATGAGCAGTTCTTC. Residues: CSGGQGGLAGRYNEQFF.

This clone was seen a few times. The chain has TRBV14 and TRBJ1-5, with no clear D. CDR1 is SGHDN and CDR2 is FVKESK in the germline V gene. The ends were cut back, 4 bases at V and 0 bases at J, with 25 bases in the middle. The CDR3 extends over 20 amino acids. CDR3 residues: CASSRGRGATPIYSNQPQHF. CDR3 nucleotide sequence: TGTGCCAGCAGCCGCGGCCGGGGTGCCACGCCGATTTATAGCAATCAGCCCCAGCATTTT. Drawing the rest from reference TRBV14 and TRBJ1-5, the complete variable domain is EAGVTQFPSHSVIEKGQTVTLRCDPISGHDNLYWYRRVMGKEIKFLLHFVKESKQDESGMPNNRFLAERTGGTYSTLKVQPAELEDSGVYFCASSRGRGATPIYSNQPQHFGDGTRLSIL.

The chain has TRBV9 and TRBJ2-2; D may be TRBD1 (6 bases). CDR1 SGDLS and CDR2 YYNGEE come from the germline V gene. Trimming shortened V by 4 bases and J by 0 bases, and 13 bases separated the two germline ends. This CDR3 is built from 16 residues. The CDR3 coding sequence is TGTGCCAGCAGCCCAGGGGCCGGGCCGAACACCGGGGAGCTGTTTTTT. Residues: CASSPGAGPNTGELFF.

The CDR3 loop reads CASSPSGSSIYNEQFF. The CDR3 DNA sequence: TGTGCCAGCAGCCCTAGCGGGAGTAGTATCTACAATGAGCAGTTCTTC. This chain uses TRBV6-4 with TRBJ2-1; 10 nucleotides match TRBD2. CDR1 and CDR2 from the germline V gene are MRHNA and SNTAGT. V gave up 6 bases and J gave up 3 bases; unmatched junction bases: 8. CDR3 length: 16 residues.